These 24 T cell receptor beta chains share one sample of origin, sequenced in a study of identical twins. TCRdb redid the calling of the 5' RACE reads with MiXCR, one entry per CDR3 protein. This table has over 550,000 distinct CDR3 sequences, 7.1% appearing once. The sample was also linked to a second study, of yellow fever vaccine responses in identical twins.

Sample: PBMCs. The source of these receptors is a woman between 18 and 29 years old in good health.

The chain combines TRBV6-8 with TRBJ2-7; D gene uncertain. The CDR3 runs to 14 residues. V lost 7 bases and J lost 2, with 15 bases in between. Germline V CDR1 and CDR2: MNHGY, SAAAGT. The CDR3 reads CASTPPPDAYEQYV. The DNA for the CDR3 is TGTGCCAGCACCCCCCCCCCTGACGCCTACGAGCAGTACGTC.

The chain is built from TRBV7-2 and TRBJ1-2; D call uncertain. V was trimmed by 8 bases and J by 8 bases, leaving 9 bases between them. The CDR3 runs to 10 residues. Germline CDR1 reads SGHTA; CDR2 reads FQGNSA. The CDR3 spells CASPPRGYTF. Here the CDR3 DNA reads TGTGCCAGCCCTCCTAGGGGCTACACCTTC.

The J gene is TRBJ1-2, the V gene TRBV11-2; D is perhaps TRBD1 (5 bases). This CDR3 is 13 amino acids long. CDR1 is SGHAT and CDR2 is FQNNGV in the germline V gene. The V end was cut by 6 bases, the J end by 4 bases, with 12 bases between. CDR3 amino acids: CASSPSGPYGYTF. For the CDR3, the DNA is TGTGCCAGCAGTCCATCGGGACCCTATGGCTACACCTTC. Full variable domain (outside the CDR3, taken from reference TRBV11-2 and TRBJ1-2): EAGVAQSPRYKIIEKRQSVAFWCNPISGHATLYWYQQILGQGPKLLIQFQNNGVVDDSQLPKDRFSAERLKGVDSTLKIQPAKLEDSAVYLCASSPSGPYGYTFGSGTRLTVV.

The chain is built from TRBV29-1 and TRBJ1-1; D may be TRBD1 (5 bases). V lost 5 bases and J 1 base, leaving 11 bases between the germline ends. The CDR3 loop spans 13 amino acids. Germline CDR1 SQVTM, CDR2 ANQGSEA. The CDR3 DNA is TGCAGCGTTCAAGGGGCAGGGAACACTGAAGCTTTCTTT. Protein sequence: CSVQGAGNTEAFF.

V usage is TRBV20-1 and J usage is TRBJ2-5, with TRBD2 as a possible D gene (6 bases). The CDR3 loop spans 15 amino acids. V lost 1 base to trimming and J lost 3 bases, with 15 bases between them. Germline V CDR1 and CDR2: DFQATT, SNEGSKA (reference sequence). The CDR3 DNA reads TGCAGTGCTAGAGTGGTTGGCAGGGAGGAAGAGACCCAGTACTTC. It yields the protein CSARVVGREEETQYF.

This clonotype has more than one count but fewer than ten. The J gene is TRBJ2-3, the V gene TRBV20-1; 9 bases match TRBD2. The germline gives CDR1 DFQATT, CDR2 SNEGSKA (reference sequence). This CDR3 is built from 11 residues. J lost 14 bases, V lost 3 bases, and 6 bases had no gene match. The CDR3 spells CSARREGRWYF. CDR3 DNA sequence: TGCAGTGCTAGGCGGGAGGGCCGGTGGTATTTT.

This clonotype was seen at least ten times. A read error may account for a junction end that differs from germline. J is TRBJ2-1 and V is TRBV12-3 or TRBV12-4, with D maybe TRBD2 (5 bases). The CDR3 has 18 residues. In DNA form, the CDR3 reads TGTGCCAGCAGTTTACTCCGGGAAGGCCGGTCCACTCACAACGAGCAGTTCTTC. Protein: CASSLLREGRSTHNEQFF.

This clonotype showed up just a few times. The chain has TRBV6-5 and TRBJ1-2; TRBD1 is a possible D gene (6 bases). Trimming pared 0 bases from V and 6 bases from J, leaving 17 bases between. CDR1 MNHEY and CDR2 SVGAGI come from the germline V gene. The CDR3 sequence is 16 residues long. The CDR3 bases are TGTGCCAGCAGTTACTCAACAGGGTATTGGTTAAATGGCTACACCTTC. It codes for CASSYSTGYWLNGYTF.

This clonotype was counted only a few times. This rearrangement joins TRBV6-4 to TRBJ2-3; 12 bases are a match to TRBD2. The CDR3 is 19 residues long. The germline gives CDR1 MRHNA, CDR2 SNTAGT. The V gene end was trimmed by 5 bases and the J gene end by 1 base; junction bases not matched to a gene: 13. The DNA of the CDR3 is TGTGCCAGCAGTCACAGTGGGCTAGCGGGGGGGCTTGGCACAGATACGCAGTATTTT. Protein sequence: CASSHSGLAGGLGTDTQYF.

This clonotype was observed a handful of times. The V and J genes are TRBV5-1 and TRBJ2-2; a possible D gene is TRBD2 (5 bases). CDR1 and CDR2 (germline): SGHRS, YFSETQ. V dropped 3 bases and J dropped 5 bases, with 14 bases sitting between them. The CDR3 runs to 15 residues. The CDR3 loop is CASSSGRGSTGELFF. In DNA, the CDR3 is TGCGCCAGCAGCTCCGGACGGGGAAGTACCGGGGAGCTGTTTTTT. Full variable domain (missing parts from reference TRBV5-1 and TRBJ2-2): KAGVTQTPRYLIKTRGQQVTLSCSPISGHRSVSWYQQTPGQGLQFLFEYFSETQRNKGNFPGRFSGRQFSNSRSEMNVSTLELGDSALYLCASSSGRGSTGELFFGEGSRLTVL.

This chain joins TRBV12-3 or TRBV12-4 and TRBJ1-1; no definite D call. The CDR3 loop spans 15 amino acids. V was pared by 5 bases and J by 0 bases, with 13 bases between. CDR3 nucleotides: TGTGCCAGCAGTCCCTCGGTGGGAATGAACACTGAAGCTTTCTTT. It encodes CASSPSVGMNTEAFF.

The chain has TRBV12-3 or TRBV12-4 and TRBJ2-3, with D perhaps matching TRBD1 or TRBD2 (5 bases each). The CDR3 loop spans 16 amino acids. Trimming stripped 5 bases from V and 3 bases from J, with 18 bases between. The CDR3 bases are TGTGCCAGCAGTACCTCGGGGCCCTCAGGGACAGATACGCAGTATTTT. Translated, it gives CASSTSGPSGTDTQYF.

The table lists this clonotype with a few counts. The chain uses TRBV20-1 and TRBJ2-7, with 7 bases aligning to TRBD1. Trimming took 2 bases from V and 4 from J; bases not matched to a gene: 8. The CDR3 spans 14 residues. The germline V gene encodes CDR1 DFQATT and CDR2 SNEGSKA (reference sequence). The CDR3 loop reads CSARRTGVGYEQYF. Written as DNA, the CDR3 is TGCAGTGCTAGACGGACAGGAGTAGGGTACGAGCAGTACTTC.

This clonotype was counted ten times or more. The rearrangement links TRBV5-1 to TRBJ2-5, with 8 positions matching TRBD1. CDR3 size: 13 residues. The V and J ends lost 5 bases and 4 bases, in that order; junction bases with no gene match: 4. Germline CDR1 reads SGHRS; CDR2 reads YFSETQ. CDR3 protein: CASRGGQGETQYF. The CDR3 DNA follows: TGCGCCAGCAGGGGCGGACAGGGAGAGACCCAGTACTTC.

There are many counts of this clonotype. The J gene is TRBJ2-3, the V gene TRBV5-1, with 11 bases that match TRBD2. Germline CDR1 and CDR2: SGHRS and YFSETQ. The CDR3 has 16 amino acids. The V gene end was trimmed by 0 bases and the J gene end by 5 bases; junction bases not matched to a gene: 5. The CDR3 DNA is TGCGCCAGCAGCTTGGAACTAGCGGGAGCGGTAGATACGCAGTATTTT. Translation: CASSLELAGAVDTQYF.

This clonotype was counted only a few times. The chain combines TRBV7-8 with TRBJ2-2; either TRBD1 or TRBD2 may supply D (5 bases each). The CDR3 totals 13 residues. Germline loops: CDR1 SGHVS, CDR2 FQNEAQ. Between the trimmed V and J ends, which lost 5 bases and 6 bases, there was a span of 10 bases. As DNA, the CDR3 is TGTGCCAGCAGCGGGGGAAGTGCCGGGGAGCTGTTTTTT. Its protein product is CASSGGSAGELFF. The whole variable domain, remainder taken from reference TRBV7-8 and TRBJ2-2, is GAGVSQSPRYKVAKRGQDVALRCDPISGHVSLFWYQQALGQGPEFLTYFQNEAQLDKSGLPSDRFFAERPEGSVSTLKIQRTQQEDSAVYLCASSGGSAGELFFGEGSRLTVL.

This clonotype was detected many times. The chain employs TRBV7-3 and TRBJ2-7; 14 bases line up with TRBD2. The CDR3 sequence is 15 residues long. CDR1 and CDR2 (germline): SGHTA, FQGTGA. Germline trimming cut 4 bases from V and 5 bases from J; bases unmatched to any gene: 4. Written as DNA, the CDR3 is TGTGCCAGCAGCTCCGGGACTAGCGGGAGTAACGAGCAGTACTTC. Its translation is CASSSGTSGSNEQYF.

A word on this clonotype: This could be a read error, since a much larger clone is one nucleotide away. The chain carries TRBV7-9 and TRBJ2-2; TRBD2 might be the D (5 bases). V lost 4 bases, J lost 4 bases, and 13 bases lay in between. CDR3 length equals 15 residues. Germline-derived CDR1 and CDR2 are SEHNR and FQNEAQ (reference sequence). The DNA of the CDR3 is TGTGCCAGCAGCTACGGCTTAGCGCTCACCGGGGAGCTGTTTTTT. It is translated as CASSYGLALTGELFF.

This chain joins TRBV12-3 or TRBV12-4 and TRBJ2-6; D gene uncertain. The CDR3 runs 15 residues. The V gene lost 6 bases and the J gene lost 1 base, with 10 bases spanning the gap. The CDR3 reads CASSLHQSGANVLTF. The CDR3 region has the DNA TGTGCCAGCAGCCTACACCAGTCTGGGGCCAACGTCCTGACTTTC.

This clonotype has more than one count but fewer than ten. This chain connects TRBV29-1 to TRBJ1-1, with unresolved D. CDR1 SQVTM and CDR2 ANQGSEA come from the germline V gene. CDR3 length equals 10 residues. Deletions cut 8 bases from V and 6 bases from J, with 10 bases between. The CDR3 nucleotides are TGCAGCTCGGGGTCCGCTGAAGCTTTCTTT. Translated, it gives CSSGSAEAFF.

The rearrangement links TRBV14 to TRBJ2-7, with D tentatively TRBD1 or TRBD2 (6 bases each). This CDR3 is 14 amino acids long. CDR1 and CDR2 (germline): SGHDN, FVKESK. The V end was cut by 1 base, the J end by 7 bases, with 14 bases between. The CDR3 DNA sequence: TGTGCCAGCAGCCAAGCCGGGGGCTCGGGGGAGCAGTACTTC. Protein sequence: CASSQAGGSGEQYF. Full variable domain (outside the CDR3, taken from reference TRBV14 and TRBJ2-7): EAGVTQFPSHSVIEKGQTVTLRCDPISGHDNLYWYRRVMGKEIKFLLHFVKESKQDESGMPNNRFLAERTGGTYSTLKVQPAELEDSGVYFCASSQAGGSGEQYFGPGTRLTVT.

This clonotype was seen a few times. CDR3 DNA sequence: TGCAGTGAGAGCCCTCAGGGTAAAACTGAAGCTTTCTTT. Protein: CSESPQGKTEAFF. The chain couples TRBV20-1 to TRBJ1-1; D perhaps matches TRBD1 (5 bases). Germline CDR1 and CDR2: DFQATT and SNEGSKA (reference sequence). V gave up 7 bases and J gave up 5 bases, with 17 bases separating them. This CDR3 is 13 amino acids long.

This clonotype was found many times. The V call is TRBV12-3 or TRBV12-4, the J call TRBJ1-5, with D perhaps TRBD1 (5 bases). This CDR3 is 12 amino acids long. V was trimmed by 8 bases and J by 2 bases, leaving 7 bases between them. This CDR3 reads CASGRGNQPQHF. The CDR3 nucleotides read TGTGCCAGCGGCAGGGGCAATCAGCCCCAGCATTTT.

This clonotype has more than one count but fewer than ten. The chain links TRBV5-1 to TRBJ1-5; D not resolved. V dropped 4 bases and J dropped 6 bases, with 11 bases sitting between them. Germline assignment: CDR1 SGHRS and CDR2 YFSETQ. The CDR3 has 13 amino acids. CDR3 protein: CASSPTPGQPQHF. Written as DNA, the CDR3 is TGCGCCAGCAGCCCCACCCCGGGTCAGCCCCAGCATTTT.